This TCR beta chain was recorded in a study of blood T cell repertoires in COVID-19. In the study overall: Acute and convalescent COVID-19 samples came from the United States, Italy and Spain.

V shed 10 bases, J shed 5 bases, and the junction held 13 bases outside the gene matches. Germline values: CDR1 MDHEN, CDR2 SYDVKM. The CDR3 extends over 14 amino acids. Authors' data handling: Scientists estimated how many nucleated cells there were by amplifying reference gene primers. Clones were read by immunoSEQ multiplex PCR, and TCRdb kept only the in-frame ones, dropping some. That table is the source of V, J and clone size, and D and trimming were worked out from the DNA. The table includes fewer than 120,000 clones, approximately 90% detected once. The origin of this receptor is a woman in her 50s with acute or convalescent COVID-19. The chain has TRBV28 and TRBJ2-7; 8 bases map to TRBD1. The sequenced sample was peripheral blood. CDR3 sequence: CATLLRQGKNEQYF. The CDR3 nucleotides read TGTGCCACCCTACTTCGACAGGGGAAGAACGAGCAGTACTTC. The entire variable domain, with the rest obtained from reference TRBV28 and TRBJ2-7, is as follows: DVKVTQSSRYLVKRTGEKVFLECVQDMDHENMFWYRQDPGLGLRLIYFSYDVKMKEKGDIPEGYSVSREKKERFSLILESASTNQTSMYLCATLLRQGKNEQYFGPGTRLTVT.